Presented here are 13 T cell receptor beta chains from one specimen sequenced in a study of shared clonotypes between healthy human individuals. Only in-frame clones appear in the TCRdb table, and some are missing; sequencing was by immunoSEQ multiplex PCR. The sample records approximately 330,000 clones, roughly 70% being singletons. Specimen: memory CD4+ T cells sorted from blood. Subset of the sample: CD45RA-negative fraction. Source of these receptors: a man between 25 and 39 years old in good health.

This clone was seen only a few times. The rearrangement links TRBV7-2 to TRBJ1-1, with D uncertain. Trimming stripped 4 bases from V and 0 bases from J, with 3 bases between. Looked up from germline, CDR1 is SGHTA and CDR2 is FQGNSA. CDR3 length equals 12 residues. The CDR3 loop is CASSWVNTEAFF. The CDR3 DNA sequence: TGTGCCAGCAGCTGGGTGAACACTGAAGCTTTCTTT. Supplemented by reference TRBV7-2 and TRBJ1-1, the full variable domain reads GAGVSQSPSNKVTEKGKDVELRCDPISGHTALYWYRQSLGQGLEFLIYFQGNSAPDKSGLPSDRFSAERTGGSVSTLTIQRTQQEDSAVYLCASSWVNTEAFFGQGTRLTVV.

The J gene is TRBJ1-4, the V gene TRBV5-1; 9 bases are a match to TRBD1. The CDR3 consists of 15 residues. J was trimmed by 7 bases and V by 4 bases; bases with no gene match: 8. Germline V lookup: CDR1 SGHRS, CDR2 YFSETQ. CDR3 nucleotides: TGCGCCAGCAGCCAACGGACAGGGGCCGGTGAAAAACTGTTTTTT. Amino acid sequence: CASSQRTGAGEKLFF. Variable domain in full (rest from reference TRBV5-1 and TRBJ1-4): KAGVTQTPRYLIKTRGQQVTLSCSPISGHRSVSWYQQTPGQGLQFLFEYFSETQRNKGNFPGRFSGRQFSNSRSEMNVSTLELGDSALYLCASSQRTGAGEKLFFGSGTQLSVL.

This clone was picked up many times. CDR3 sequence: CASSLGTSLVLGAETQYF. CDR3 sequence (DNA): TGTGCCAGCAGCTTAGGGACTAGCTTGGTCTTGGGGGCAGAGACCCAGTACTTC. The V gene is TRBV5-4, the J gene TRBJ2-5; 9 bases align to TRBD2. CDR1 and CDR2 (germline): SGHNT, YYREEE (reference sequence). The CDR3 covers 18 residues. Trimming took 2 bases from V and 4 from J; bases not matched to a gene: 15. Filled out from reference TRBV5-4 and TRBJ2-5, the complete variable domain reads ETGVTQSPTHLIKTRGQQVTLRCSSQSGHNTVSWYQQALGQGPQFIFQYYREEENGRGNFPPRFSGLQFPNYSSELNVNALELDDSALYLCASSLGTSLVLGAETQYFGPGTRLLVL.

The chain carries TRBV10-3 and TRBJ2-7, with TRBD2 as a possible D gene (5 bases). The germline V gene encodes CDR1 ENHRY and CDR2 SYGVKD. The CDR3 extends over 12 amino acids. V lost 5 bases to trimming and J lost 1 base, with 6 bases between them. The CDR3 here is CAISSGSYEQYF. CDR3 coding DNA: TGTGCCATCAGTAGCGGTTCCTACGAGCAGTACTTC.

V and J are TRBV5-1 and TRBJ2-3; 9 bases are a match to TRBD1. Germline-derived CDR1 and CDR2 are SGHRS and YFSETQ. The ends lost 5 bases at V and 3 bases at J; junction bases unmatched: 13. The CDR3 loop spans 17 amino acids. The CDR3, as DNA: TGCGCCAGCAGTCCGAGGTGGGGACAGGGAGGTACAGATACGCAGTATTTT. Encoded protein: CASSPRWGQGGTDTQYF.

The rearrangement links TRBV19 to TRBJ2-5, with 9 bases that match TRBD2. The CDR3 contains 14 residues. The V and J ends lost 0 bases and 4 bases, in that order; junction bases with no gene match: 0. Germline V gives CDR1 LNHDA, CDR2 SQIVND (reference sequence). Here the CDR3 DNA reads TGTGCCAGTAGTATAGATAGCGGGAGAGAGACCCAGTACTTC. Translated: CASSIDSGRETQYF.

This sequence joins TRBV7-8 and TRBJ2-2, with D unresolved. The CDR3 length is 11 residues. V shed 7 bases and J shed 7 bases, with 7 bases lying between them. Germline CDR1 and CDR2: SGHVS and FQNEAQ. The CDR3 sequence: CASKVVGELFF. The CDR3 DNA reads TGTGCCAGCAAGGTGGTCGGGGAGCTGTTTTTT.

The chain links TRBV4-3 to TRBJ1-5; no clear D gene. V lost 0 bases and J lost 0, with 6 bases in between. The CDR3 runs 15 residues. The germline CDR1 and CDR2 sequences are LGHNA and YSLEER. The CDR3 loop is CASSQDSGSNQPQHF. CDR3 bases: TGCGCCAGCAGCCAAGATTCAGGTAGCAATCAGCCCCAGCATTTT.

The chain links TRBV27 to TRBJ2-6; possibly TRBD1 or TRBD2 for D (5 bases each). V was cut by 3 bases and J by 0 bases, with 15 bases left in between. Per the germline V gene, CDR1 is MNHEY and CDR2 is SMNVEV (reference sequence). The CDR3 runs to 18 residues. The CDR3 nucleotides read TGTGCCAGCAGTTTGGTGGCAGGGAGAAACTCTGGGGCCAACGTCCTGACTTTC. Residues: CASSLVAGRNSGANVLTF.

The V gene is TRBV19, the J gene TRBJ2-3; 9 nucleotides line up with TRBD1. The CDR3 length is 14 residues. Trimming cost V 1 base and J 4 bases; bases outside gene matches: 0. CDR1 is LNHDA and CDR2 is SQIVND in the germline V gene (reference sequence). The CDR3 nucleotides are TGTGCCAGTAGTATAGGGACAGGGGCAGATACGCAGTATTTT. Amino acid sequence: CASSIGTGADTQYF.

The rearrangement uses TRBV7-2 and TRBJ2-1; D could derive from TRBD1 or TRBD2 (5 bases each). CDR1 is SGHTA and CDR2 is FQGNSA in the germline V gene. CDR3 length: 14 residues. The ends were cut back, 2 bases at V and 8 bases at J, with 13 bases in the middle. In DNA form, the CDR3 reads TGTGCCAGCAGCTTACCCCGGGGCGTCGATGAGCAGTTCTTC. Translation gives CASSLPRGVDEQFF. The complete variable domain, with remaining parts taken from reference TRBV7-2 and TRBJ2-1, reads GAGVSQSPSNKVTEKGKDVELRCDPISGHTALYWYRQSLGQGLEFLIYFQGNSAPDKSGLPSDRFSAERTGGSVSTLTIQRTQQEDSAVYLCASSLPRGVDEQFFGPGTRLTVL.

The chain carries TRBV5-4 and TRBJ2-3; 12 nucleotides match TRBD2. Trimming took 0 bases from V and 1 from J; bases not matched to a gene: 0. This CDR3 has 16 residues. CDR1 SGHNT and CDR2 YYREEE come from the germline V gene (reference sequence). The CDR3 sequence is CASSLGLAGGTDTQYF. The CDR3 region has the DNA TGTGCCAGCAGCTTGGGACTAGCGGGGGGCACAGATACGCAGTATTTT.

The gene calls are TRBV4-3 and TRBJ1-3, with D possibly matching TRBD1 (5 bases). This CDR3 contains 16 residues. Germline lookup yields CDR1 LGHNA and CDR2 YSLEER. Trimming took off 0 bases at V and 3 bases at J, with 12 bases between the two ends. The CDR3 sequence is CASSQDGSGNGNTIYF. The CDR3 DNA is TGCGCCAGCAGCCAAGATGGTTCAGGGAATGGAAACACCATATATTTT.